This T cell receptor (beta chain) was obtained from a study of T cells after yellow fever vaccination. Study-wide results and limits: Subsequent booster samples again held most clones from primary vaccination (around 96% CD4, roughly 88% CD8).

One entry per CDR3 protein results from TCRdb running MiXCR on the 5' RACE reads. This sample has around 250,000 distinct CDR3 sequences, with 6.9% found just once. This clonotype was recorded at least ten times. What it recognizes is unknown. The CDR3 consists of 13 residues. Germline lookup yields CDR1 SGHTA and CDR2 FQGTGA. The ends were cut back, 2 bases at V and 8 bases at J, with 10 bases in the middle. This specimen was CD4+ T cells sorted from PBMCs, taken 15 days after the yellow fever booster vaccination. This chain connects TRBV7-3 to TRBJ2-1; D may be TRBD2 (6 bases). The receptor's source is a man younger than 40 who received the YFV17D yellow fever vaccine. CDR3 amino acids: CASSLWRGDEQFF. The CDR3 DNA reads as TGTGCCAGCAGCTTATGGAGGGGTGATGAGCAGTTCTTC.